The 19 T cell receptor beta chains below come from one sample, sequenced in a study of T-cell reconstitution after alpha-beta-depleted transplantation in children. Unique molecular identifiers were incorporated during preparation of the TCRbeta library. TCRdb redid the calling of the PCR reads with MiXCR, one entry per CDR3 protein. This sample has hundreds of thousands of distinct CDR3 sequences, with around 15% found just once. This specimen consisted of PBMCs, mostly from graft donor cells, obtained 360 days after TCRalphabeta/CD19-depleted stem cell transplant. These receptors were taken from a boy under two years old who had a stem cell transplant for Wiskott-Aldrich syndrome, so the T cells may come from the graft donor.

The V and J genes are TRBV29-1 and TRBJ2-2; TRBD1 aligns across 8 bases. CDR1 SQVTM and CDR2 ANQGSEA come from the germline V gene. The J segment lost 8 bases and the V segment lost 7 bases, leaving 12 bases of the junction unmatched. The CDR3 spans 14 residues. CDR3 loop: CSAIGQGKPGELFF. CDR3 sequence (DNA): TGCAGCGCCATCGGACAGGGAAAACCTGGGGAGCTGTTTTTT.

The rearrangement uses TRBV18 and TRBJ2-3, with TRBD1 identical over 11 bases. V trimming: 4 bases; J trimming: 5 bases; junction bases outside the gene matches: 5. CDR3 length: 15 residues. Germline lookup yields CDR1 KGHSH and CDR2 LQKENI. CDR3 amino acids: CASSLDRGHRDTQYF. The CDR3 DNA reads TGTGCCAGCTCACTGGACAGGGGGCATCGAGATACGCAGTATTTT.

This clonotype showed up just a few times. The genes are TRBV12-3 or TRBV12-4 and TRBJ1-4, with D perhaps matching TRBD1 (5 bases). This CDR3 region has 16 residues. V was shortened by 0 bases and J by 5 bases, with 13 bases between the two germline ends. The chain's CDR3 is CASSLAGTLRNEKLFF. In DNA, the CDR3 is TGTGCCAGCAGTTTAGCCGGGACCCTACGGAATGAAAAACTGTTTTTT.

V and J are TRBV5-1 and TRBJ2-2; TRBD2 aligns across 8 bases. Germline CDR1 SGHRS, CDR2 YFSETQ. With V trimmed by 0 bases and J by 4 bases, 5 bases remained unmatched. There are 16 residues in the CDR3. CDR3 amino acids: CASSLGAGVVTGELFF. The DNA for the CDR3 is TGCGCCAGCAGCTTGGGAGCGGGGGTTGTCACCGGGGAGCTGTTTTTT.

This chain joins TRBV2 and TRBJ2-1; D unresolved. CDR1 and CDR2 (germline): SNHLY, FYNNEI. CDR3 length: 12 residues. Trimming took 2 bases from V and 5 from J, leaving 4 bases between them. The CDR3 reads CASSEFDNEQFF. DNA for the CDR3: TGTGCCAGCAGTGAATTCGACAATGAGCAGTTCTTC. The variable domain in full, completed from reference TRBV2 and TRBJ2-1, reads EPEVTQTPSHQVTQMGQEVILRCVPISNHLYFYWYRQILGQKVEFLVSFYNNEISEKSEIFDDQFSVERPDGSNFTLKIRSTKLEDSAMYFCASSEFDNEQFFGPGTRLTVL.

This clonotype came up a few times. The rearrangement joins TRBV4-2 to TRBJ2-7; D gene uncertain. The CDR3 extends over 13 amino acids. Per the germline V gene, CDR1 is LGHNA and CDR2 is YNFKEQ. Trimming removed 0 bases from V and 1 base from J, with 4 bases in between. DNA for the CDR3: TGTGCCAGCAGCCAAGATGCGTCCTACGAGCAGTACTTC. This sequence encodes CASSQDASYEQYF.

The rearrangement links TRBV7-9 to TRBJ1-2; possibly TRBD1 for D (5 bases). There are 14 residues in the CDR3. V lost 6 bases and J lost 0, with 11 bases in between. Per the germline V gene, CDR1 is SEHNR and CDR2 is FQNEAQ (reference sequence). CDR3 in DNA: TGTGCCAGCAGACAGCAGGGAACTAACTATGGCTACACCTTC. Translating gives CASRQQGTNYGYTF.

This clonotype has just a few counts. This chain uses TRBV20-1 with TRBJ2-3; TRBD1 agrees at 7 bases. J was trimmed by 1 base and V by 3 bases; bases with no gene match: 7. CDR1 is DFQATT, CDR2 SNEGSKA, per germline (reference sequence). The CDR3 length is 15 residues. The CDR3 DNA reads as TGCAGTGCTAGTCCGACCGACAGGGGCACAGATACGCAGTATTTT. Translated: CSASPTDRGTDTQYF.

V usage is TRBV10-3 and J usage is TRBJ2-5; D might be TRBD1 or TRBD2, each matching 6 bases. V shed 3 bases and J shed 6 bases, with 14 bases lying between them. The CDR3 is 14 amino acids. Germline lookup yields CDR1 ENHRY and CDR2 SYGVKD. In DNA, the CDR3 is TGTGCCATCAGTGACGGTCGGGGGCACCAGACCCAGTACTTC. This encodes CAISDGRGHQTQYF.

This CDR3 is CASKDPARPSGANVLTF. The CDR3 bases are TGCGCCAGCAAGGATCCAGCCCGGCCCTCTGGGGCCAACGTCCTGACTTTC. The J gene is TRBJ2-6, the V gene TRBV5-1, with D hard to call. Germline values: CDR1 SGHRS, CDR2 YFSETQ. Trimming took off 6 bases at V and 0 bases at J, with 16 bases between the two ends. The length of the CDR3 is 17 residues.

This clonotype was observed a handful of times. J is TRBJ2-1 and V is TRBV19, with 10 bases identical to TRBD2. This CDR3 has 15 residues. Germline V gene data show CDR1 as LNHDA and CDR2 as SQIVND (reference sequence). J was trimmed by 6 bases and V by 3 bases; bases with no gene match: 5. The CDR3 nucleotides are TGTGCCAGTAGTATCCCGGGACTAGCGACCAATGAGCAGTTCTTC. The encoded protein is CASSIPGLATNEQFF.

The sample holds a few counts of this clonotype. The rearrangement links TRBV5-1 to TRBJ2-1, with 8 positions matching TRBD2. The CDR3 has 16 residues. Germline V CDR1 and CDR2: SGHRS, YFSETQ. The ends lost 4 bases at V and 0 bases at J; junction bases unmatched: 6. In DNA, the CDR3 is TGCGCCAGCAGCCTCGGGGGGGCCAGCTCCTACAATGAGCAGTTCTTC. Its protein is CASSLGGASSYNEQFF.

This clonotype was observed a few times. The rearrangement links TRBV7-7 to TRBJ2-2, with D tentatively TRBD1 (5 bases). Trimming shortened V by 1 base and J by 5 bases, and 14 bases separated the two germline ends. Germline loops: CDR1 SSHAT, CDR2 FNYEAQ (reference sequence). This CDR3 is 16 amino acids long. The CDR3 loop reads CASSLGGAGLTGELFF. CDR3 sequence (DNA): TGTGCCAGCAGCTTAGGTGGGGCTGGCCTTACCGGGGAGCTGTTTTTT.

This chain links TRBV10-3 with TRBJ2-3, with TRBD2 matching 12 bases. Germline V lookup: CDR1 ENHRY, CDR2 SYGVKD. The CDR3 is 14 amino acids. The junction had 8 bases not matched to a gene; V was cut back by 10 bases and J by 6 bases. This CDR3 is CATQTSGGFDTQYF. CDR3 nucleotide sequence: TGTGCCACGCAGACTAGCGGGGGTTTTGATACGCAGTATTTT.

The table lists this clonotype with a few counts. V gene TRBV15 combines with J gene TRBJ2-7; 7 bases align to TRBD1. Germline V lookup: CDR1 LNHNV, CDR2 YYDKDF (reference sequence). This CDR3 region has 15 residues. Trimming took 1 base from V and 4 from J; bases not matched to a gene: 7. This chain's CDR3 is CATSRGQGHPYEQYF. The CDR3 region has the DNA TGTGCCACCAGCAGAGGACAGGGACATCCGTACGAGCAGTACTTC.

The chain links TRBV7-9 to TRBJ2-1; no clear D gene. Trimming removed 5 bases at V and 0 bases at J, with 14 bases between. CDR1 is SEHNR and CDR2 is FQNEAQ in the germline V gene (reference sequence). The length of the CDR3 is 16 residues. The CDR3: CASSLRTTSSYNEQFF. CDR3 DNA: TGTGCCAGCAGCCTGCGGACGACCAGCTCCTACAATGAGCAGTTCTTC.

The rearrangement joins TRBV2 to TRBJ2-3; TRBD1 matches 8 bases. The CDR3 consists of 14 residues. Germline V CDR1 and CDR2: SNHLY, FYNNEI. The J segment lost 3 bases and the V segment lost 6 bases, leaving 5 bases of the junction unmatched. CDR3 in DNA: TGTGCCAGCAGGGAGACAGGGGTGACAGATACGCAGTATTTT. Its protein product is CASRETGVTDTQYF.

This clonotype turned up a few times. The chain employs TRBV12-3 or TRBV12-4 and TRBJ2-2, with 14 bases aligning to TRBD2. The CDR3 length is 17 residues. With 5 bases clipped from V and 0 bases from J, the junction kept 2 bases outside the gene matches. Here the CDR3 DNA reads TGTGCCAGCAGTAGGACTAGCGGGGGGCCGAACACCGGGGAGCTGTTTTTT. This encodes CASSRTSGGPNTGELFF.

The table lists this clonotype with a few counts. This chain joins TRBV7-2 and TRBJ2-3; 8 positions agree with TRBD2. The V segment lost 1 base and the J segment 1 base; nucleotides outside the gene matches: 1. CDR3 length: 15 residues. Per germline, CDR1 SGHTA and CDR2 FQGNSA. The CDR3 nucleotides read TGTGCCAGCAGCTTAGGGCGGGGGGGCACAGATACGCAGTATTTT. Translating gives CASSLGRGGTDTQYF.